The clone carrying this T cell receptor (beta chain) appeared once. This specimen comes from a study of blood T cell repertoires in COVID-19. The wider study: Samples taken during acute and convalescent COVID-19 were collected in the United States, Italy and Spain. T cells, B-cell-depleted T cells, or PBMCs supplied cDNA or gDNA.

Participants' reported clinical history set cohort assignment. Donors of Cohort 3 who recovered were those that had two negative PCRs, clearance, or symptom resolution. Method: immunoSEQ multiplex PCR; TCRdb's copy keeps in-frame clones and lacks some. The data show 200,000 or so clones, 84% seen once. J was trimmed by 0 bases and V by 7 bases; bases with no gene match: 17. The CDR3 covers 17 residues. The V gene's germline CDR1 is SQVTM and CDR2 ANQGSEA. The sequenced sample consisted of PBMCs or T cells enriched from blood (not recorded which). The J gene is TRBJ2-7, the V gene TRBV29-1, with TRBD2 matching over 8 bases. The TCR was taken from a man aged 40-49 years who had recovered from COVID-19. The CDR3: CSAMSRVAGGISYEQYF. CDR3 DNA: TGCAGCGCTATGTCAAGGGTTGCGGGGGGTATCTCCTACGAGCAGTACTTC.